This T cell receptor (beta chain) was retrieved from a study of blood T cell repertoires in COVID-19. Study background: Some COVID-19 samples were acute and others convalescent; all came from the United States, Italy and Spain. In each case, the material was cDNA or gDNA derived from T cells, B-cell-depleted T cells, or PBMCs.

This CDR3 has 12 residues. Germline lookup yields CDR1 SEHNR and CDR2 FQNEAQ (reference sequence). The V end lost 4 bases, the J end lost 0 bases, and 2 bases lay between the germline ends. Original analysis: It was from reference gene primer amplification that nucleated cell counts were estimated. Some clones are missing from TCRdb's copy, which holds only in-frame ones; the method was immunoSEQ multiplex PCR. V and J calls and clone size are as listed in that table; D and trimming were resolved from the DNA. The sample includes 97,000 or so clones, 75% to 90% of them seen just once. The source of this sequence is a human donor in a cohort sampled during active COVID-19. The sample consisted of peripheral blood. The chain has TRBV7-9 and TRBJ2-3; D not certain. This CDR3 is CASSSSTDTQYF. CDR3 DNA: TGTGCCAGCAGCTCTAGCACAGATACGCAGTATTTT.